Listed below are T cell receptor beta chains from one sample, sequenced in a study of T cell repertoires in cytomegalovirus infection. MiXCR, applied by TCRdb to the reads, yields one record per CDR3 protein. The sample yields hundreds of thousands of distinct CDR3 sequences, approximately 25% seen once. Material for sequencing was CD8+ T cells from PBMCs. These receptors all stem from a human donor in good health (CMV status not recorded). Some clones in this sample may be carry-over from other donors' samples. Each CDR3 is given with its conserved first and last residue. A D gene is named only where the DNA matches it firmly. Part of the rows lack a size; the others show once, few, many or a class for expanded clones.

-,few,TRBV6-6,TRBJ1-6,TGTGCCAGCAGCCCCTGGGGGAAAACCTATAATTCACCCCTCCACTTT,CASSPWGKTYNSPLHF
-,-,TRBV20-1,TRBJ2-1,TGCAGTGCTAGAGATCAGAGGAAGGTCAATGAGCAGTTCTTC,CSARDQRKVNEQFF
-,-,TRBV12-3/TRBV12-4,TRBJ2-5,TGTGCCAGCAGTTTTTCCTTCGGAGGGGAGCAAGAGACCCAGTACTTC,CASSFSFGGEQETQYF
-,-,TRBV2,TRBJ2-7,TGTGCCAGCAGTGGACGCGAGCAGTACTTC,CASSGREQYF
TRBD1,-,TRBV3-1,TRBJ1-2,TGTGCCAGCAGCCCCCTCGGGACAGGGTGGGTGAACTACACCTTC,CASSPLGTGWVNYTF
-,-,TRBV7-9,TRBJ1-5,TGTGCCAGCAGCTTAGGGGAACAGGCCTATCAGCCCCAGCATTTT,CASSLGEQAYQPQHF
TRBD1,many,TRBV7-2,TRBJ2-5,TGTGCCAGCTGGGACAGGGGGTTCAAAGAGACCCAGTACTTC,CASWDRGFKETQYF
TRBD1,-,TRBV19,TRBJ2-2,TGTGCCACAGGACAGGGGGTCGGGGAGCTGTTTTTT,CATGQGVGELFF
-,few,TRBV4-1,TRBJ2-7,TGCGCCAGCAGCCAAGTTTTAAGAGGCGAGCAGTACTTC,CASSQVLRGEQYF
TRBD2,few,TRBV2,TRBJ2-3,TGTGCCAGCAGTGATATCCAGAGCGGGGGAACAGATACGCAGTATTTT,CASSDIQSGGTDTQYF
TRBD1,few,TRBV7-9,TRBJ2-1,TGTGCCAGCAGCCCAGGACAGGGATTAGGGTCCTACAATGAGCAGTTCTTC,CASSPGQGLGSYNEQFF
-,-,TRBV4-1,TRBJ2-5,TGCGCCAGCAGCCAAGGGGCAAGAATTCAAGAGACCCAGTACTTC,CASSQGARIQETQYF
-,few,TRBV20-1,TRBJ2-5,TGCAGTGCTAGAGATATATGGAGCGAGACCCAGTACTTC,CSARDIWSETQYF
-,many,TRBV18,TRBJ2-5,TGTGCCAGCTCAACGGGGCAGAAAGAGACCCAGTACTTC,CASSTGQKETQYF
TRBD2,many,TRBV7-6,TRBJ2-7,TGTGCCAGCAGCTTGGTCGTCGGGGGGGAGTCCTACGAGCAGTACTTC,CASSLVVGGESYEQYF
TRBD1,few,TRBV4-1,TRBJ2-7,TGCGCCAGCAGCCGACCTGGAGGGACAGGGTCCTACGAGCAGTACTTC,CASSRPGGTGSYEQYF
-,-,TRBV14,TRBJ2-3,TGTGCCAGCAGCCAAGACCCACCTTACGCTGGGACTAGCACAGATACGCAGTATTTT,CASSQDPPYAGTSTDTQYF
-,few,TRBV28,TRBJ1-2,TGTGCCAGCAGTCCCCCGGTAGGGGATTTTTATGGCTACACCTTC,CASSPPVGDFYGYTF
TRBD2,-,TRBV20-1,TRBJ2-1,TGCAGTGCTAGAGATACTAGCGGGGGGGCCAATCCCTACAATGAGCAGTTCTTC,CSARDTSGGANPYNEQFF
-,-,TRBV5-1,TRBJ1-2,TGCGCCAGCAGCTCGGACGACTCAACTTATGGCTACACCTTC,CASSSDDSTYGYTF
-,few,TRBV25-1,TRBJ2-2,TGTGCCAGCAGTCGCAAGGGGGCGAACACCGGGGAGCTGTTTTTT,CASSRKGANTGELFF
TRBD1,-,TRBV7-4,TRBJ2-3,TGTGCCAGCCCCCCGAGCACAGGGGCTGCAGATACGCAGTATTTT,CASPPSTGAADTQYF
-,many,TRBV6-6,TRBJ2-4,TGTGCCAGCAGTTACGGAGGCGCCAAAAACATTCAGTACTTC,CASSYGGAKNIQYF
-,many,TRBV12-3/TRBV12-4,TRBJ2-1,TGTGCCAGCAGTTTAGCGCTTAGGGTCCCCTACAATGAGCAGTTCTTC,CASSLALRVPYNEQFF
TRBD1,few,TRBV7-3,TRBJ2-2,TGTGCCAGCAGCCCCAGGCAAGACTGGACAGGGGCCGGGGAGCTGTTTTTT,CASSPRQDWTGAGELFF
-,-,TRBV14,TRBJ2-1,TGTGCCAGCAGCCAAGAGAGGGGCCTGCTCTACAATGAGCAGTTCTTC,CASSQERGLLYNEQFF
-,many,TRBV19,TRBJ1-1,TGTGCCAGTAGTATGGTGATAACAGCTAGCGCTGAAGCTTTCTTT,CASSMVITASAEAFF
TRBD1,-,TRBV2,TRBJ2-7,TGTGCCAGCAGTGAAGCGGGACAGGGGTACGAGCAGTACTTC,CASSEAGQGYEQYF
-,many,TRBV4-3,TRBJ1-4,TGCGCCAGCAGCCAAGATCTTGGCTCTACTAATGAAAAACTGTTTTTT,CASSQDLGSTNEKLFF
-,few,TRBV29-1,TRBJ1-2,TGCAGCGTTGTTTTGCCAGGGTTGATTGACGGCTATGGCTACACCTTC,CSVVLPGLIDGYGYTF
-,many,TRBV25-1,TRBJ2-2,TGTGCCAGGATTCCGGACAGACCTTCGAACACCGGGGAGCTGTTTTTT,CARIPDRPSNTGELFF
TRBD2,-,TRBV20-1,TRBJ2-1,TGCAGTGGACTAGCGGGAAATGAGCAGTTCTTC,CSGLAGNEQFF
TRBD2,few,TRBV28,TRBJ2-1,TGTGCCAGCATCCCCTCCACCTGGGCGGGGGCCTACAATGAGCAGTTCTTC,CASIPSTWAGAYNEQFF
-,-,TRBV2,TRBJ2-7,TGTGCCAGCAAAGCCTATCCGCGAGCGGAGCAGTACTTC,CASKAYPRAEQYF
-,-,TRBV7-6,TRBJ1-5,TGTGCCAGCAGCTTGGGACTTTATCAGCCCCAGCATTTT,CASSLGLYQPQHF
-,-,TRBV7-6,TRBJ2-7,TGTGCCAACAGCCCGCAGGGCTACGAGCAGTACTTC,CANSPQGYEQYF
-,few,TRBV27,TRBJ2-6,TGTGCCAGCAGTCTTCATAGGGCTGGGGCCAACGTCCTGACTTTC,CASSLHRAGANVLTF
-,-,TRBV6-1,TRBJ2-1,TGTGCCAGCAGTGTAGCTGATGAGCAGTTCTTC,CASSVADEQFF
-,many,TRBV6-5,TRBJ1-6,TGTGCCAGCAAGGCCGGGATGGAAGGTTCACCCCTCCACTTT,CASKAGMEGSPLHF
TRBD1,many,TRBV25-1,TRBJ1-5,TGTGCCAGCAGTGAAGGGACAGGGCATCAGCCCCAGCATTTT,CASSEGTGHQPQHF
-,-,TRBV7-6,TRBJ2-3,TGTGCCAGCGGGCCTCGCAGCGACCCATGGGATACGCAGTATTTT,CASGPRSDPWDTQYF
TRBD2,many,TRBV7-6,TRBJ2-1,TGTGCCAGCAGCTCACTACCGGGACTAGTTTCCTACAATGAGCAGTTCTTC,CASSSLPGLVSYNEQFF
-,-,TRBV29-1,TRBJ1-1,TGCAGCGTTGAAGTGGTGAACAGGGTTGACGTAGCTTTCTTT,CSVEVVNRVDVAFF
TRBD1,-,TRBV29-1,TRBJ1-3,TGCAGCGTTGACGAGACAGGGACTGGAAACACCATATATTTT,CSVDETGTGNTIYF
-,-,TRBV5-1,TRBJ2-3,TGCGCCAGCAGCTTCCGGGCCCGGGGCGCAGATACGCAGTATTTT,CASSFRARGADTQYF
TRBD2,-,TRBV7-9,TRBJ2-3,TGTGCCATCCGCCGGCAGACTAGCGGGGACACAGATACGCAGTATTTT,CAIRRQTSGDTDTQYF